A selection of T cell receptor beta chains follows, all from one sample in a study of blood T cells in healthy people across ages. TCRdb analysed the 5' RACE reads with MiXCR anew, one entry per CDR3 protein. The sample lists about 1.1 million distinct CDR3 sequences; 35% to 45% were seen once. Input material: blood. These receptors originate from a man between 18 and 29 years old in good health. CDR3s include the opening cysteine and the closing phenylalanine or tryptophan. The D gene is left open where the match is weak. The size entry is marked missing in some rows and otherwise reads once, few, many or a size class.

v_gene	d_gene	len	j_gene	abundance	CDR3aa	CDR3nt
TRBV7-2	NA	15	TRBJ1-4	few	CASSSGEYSGEKLFF	TGTGCCAGCAGCTCGGGCGAGTATTCTGGTGAAAAACTGTTTTTT
TRBV12-5	TRBD1	14	TRBJ1-2	NA	CASGQDRVGHGYTF	TGTGCTAGTGGTCAAGACAGGGTTGGCCATGGCTACACCTTC
TRBV27	NA	18	TRBJ2-5	few	CASSLLPPTGSPQETQYF	TGTGCCAGCAGTTTATTACCACCGACAGGTTCCCCTCAAGAGACCCAGTACTTC
TRBV4-1	NA	18	TRBJ2-7	NA	CASSLFPTGRFRSYEQYF	TGCGCCAGCAGCCTGTTTCCGACCGGGCGGTTTCGCTCCTACGAGCAGTACTTC
TRBV2	NA	15	TRBJ2-6	NA	CASSDSLRGANVLTF	TGTGCCAGCAGTGATTCTCTACGAGGGGCCAACGTCCTGACTTTC
TRBV5-1	TRBD1	14	TRBJ2-1	many	CASSSRTGNNEQFF	TGTGCCAGCAGCTCCAGGACAGGTAACAATGAGCAGTTCTTC
TRBV29-1	TRBD1	13	TRBJ1-2	few	CSAEQGVAAGYTF	TGCAGCGCAGAACAGGGGGTTGCTGCCGGCTACACCTTC
TRBV28	NA	15	TRBJ1-6	NA	CASSLMPGPNSPLHF	TGTGCCAGCAGTTTAATGCCAGGGCCTAATTCACCCCTCCACTTT
TRBV9	TRBD1	15	TRBJ1-1	few	CASSRQGMDITEAFF	TGTGCCAGCAGTCGACAGGGTATGGATATCACTGAAGCTTTCTTT
TRBV6-6	NA	15	TRBJ1-1	few	CASSPGASQNTEAFF	TGTGCCAGCAGCCCGGGGGCGAGTCAGAACACTGAAGCTTTCTTT
TRBV28	TRBD1	13	TRBJ1-1	NA	CVRGPGGGTEAFF	TGTGTCAGGGGGCCAGGGGGGGGAACTGAAGCTTTCTTT
TRBV29-1	NA	11	TRBJ2-5	many	CSVERQETQYF	TGCAGCGTTGAACGCCAAGAGACCCAGTACTTC
TRBV3-1	NA	11	TRBJ2-7	few	CASSQDSLQYF	TGTGCCAGCAGCCAGGACAGTCTCCAGTACTTC
TRBV15	TRBD1	13	TRBJ1-5	few	CATSRRGNQPQHF	TGTGCCACCAGTCGCAGGGGGAATCAGCCCCAGCATTTT
TRBV7-2	TRBD1	14	TRBJ1-2	few	CASKRGQGEDGYTF	TGTGCCAGCAAGAGAGGACAGGGAGAAGATGGCTACACCTTC
TRBV2	NA	14	TRBJ1-2	few	CASSERGVWYGYTF	TGTGCCAGCAGTGAAAGGGGAGTGTGGTATGGCTACACCTTC
TRBV20-1	NA	12	TRBJ2-3	few	CSARASTDTQYF	TGCAGTGCTAGAGCTAGCACAGATACGCAGTATTTT
TRBV20-1	TRBD2	15	TRBJ2-1	few	CSARLAGGPYNEQFF	TGCAGTGCTAGACTAGCGGGGGGGCCGTACAATGAGCAGTTCTTC
TRBV4-3	NA	14	TRBJ2-6	few	CASSPSPGANVLTF	TGCGCCAGCAGCCCTTCCCCTGGGGCCAACGTCCTGACTTTC
TRBV20-1	TRBD1	15	TRBJ1-2	NA	CSADTGALTNYGYTF	TGCAGTGCCGACACAGGGGCCCTAACTAACTATGGCTACACCTTC
TRBV6-5	TRBD1	15	TRBJ1-1	NA	CASDDREFGNTEAFF	TGTGCCAGCGACGACAGGGAGTTCGGGAACACTGAAGCTTTCTTT
TRBV10-3	NA	12	TRBJ1-2	once	CAIKRNNYGYTF	TGTGCCATCAAGCGGAATAACTATGGCTACACCTTC
TRBV2	NA	15	TRBJ2-2	NA	CASSNGGRNTGELFF	TGTGCCAGCAGTAACGGGGGGCGGAACACCGGGGAGCTGTTTTTT
TRBV20-1	TRBD1	15	TRBJ1-2	few	CSARDLRKGAYGYTF	TGCAGTGCTAGAGATCTACGGAAGGGGGCCTATGGCTACACCTTC
TRBV6-1	NA	15	TRBJ2-7	NA	CASSVVADYSYEQYF	TGTGCCAGCAGTGTCGTAGCAGACTACTCCTACGAGCAGTACTTC
TRBV14	NA	15	TRBJ1-2	few	CASSLNLGDRYGYTF	TGTGCCAGCAGCCTAAACCTAGGGGACCGCTATGGCTACACCTTC
TRBV6-5	NA	14	TRBJ1-2	few	CASSPTKRTGYDTF	TGTGCCAGCAGTCCGACGAAACGTACAGGGTATGACACCTTC
TRBV20-1	NA	13	TRBJ2-3	once	CSANVRASGTQYF	TGCAGTGCTAATGTAAGGGCTTCAGGTACGCAGTATTTT
TRBV5-6	NA	15	TRBJ1-2	few	CASSQPGRSNYGYTF	TGTGCCAGCAGCCAACCGGGACGGAGTAACTATGGCTACACCTTC
TRBV12-3/TRBV12-4	NA	12	TRBJ2-1	NA	CASISSYNEQFF	TGTGCCAGCATTAGCTCCTACAATGAGCAGTTCTTC
TRBV7-2	NA	15	TRBJ2-7	few	CASSLETRGWNEQYF	TGTGCCAGCAGCTTAGAAACTAGAGGATGGAACGAGCAGTACTTC
TRBV7-9	NA	14	TRBJ2-1	NA	CASSLLGSFNEQFF	TGTGCCAGCAGCTTGTTAGGGTCCTTCAATGAGCAGTTCTTC
TRBV7-2	NA	14	TRBJ2-1	NA	CASSLSGLRNEQFF	TGTGCCAGCAGCTTATCGGGCCTGCGAAATGAGCAGTTCTTC
TRBV6-6	NA	14	TRBJ2-1	NA	CASARQGIYNEQFF	TGTGCCAGTGCGAGGCAGGGGATATACAATGAGCAGTTCTTC
TRBV9	NA	17	TRBJ2-6	NA	CASSVRDTPAGANVLTF	TGTGCCAGCAGCGTCCGGGACACACCTGCTGGGGCCAACGTCCTGACTTTC
TRBV7-9	NA	13	TRBJ1-2	NA	CASTGVETQGYTF	TGTGCCAGCACCGGGGTTGAAACCCAAGGGTACACCTTC
TRBV20-1	NA	15	TRBJ1-2	few	CSARDHKQANYGYTF	TGCAGTGCTAGAGATCATAAACAGGCTAACTATGGCTACACCTTC
TRBV7-2	NA	13	TRBJ2-1	NA	CASSPRVPNEQFF	TGTGCCAGCAGCCCCCGGGTTCCCAATGAGCAGTTCTTC
TRBV4-1	TRBD1	15	TRBJ1-5	many	CASSQGQGGNQPQHF	TGCGCCAGCAGCCAGGGACAGGGGGGAAATCAGCCCCAGCATTTT
TRBV2	TRBD1	13	TRBJ2-1	few	CASSRGTGDEQFF	TGTGCCAGCAGCAGAGGGACAGGGGACGAGCAGTTCTTC
TRBV9	TRBD2	15	TRBJ2-3	few	CASSVDAGETDTQYF	TGTGCCAGCAGCGTAGACGCGGGGGAGACAGATACGCAGTATTTT
TRBV20-1	TRBD2	19	TRBJ2-5	NA	CSARDLLINLAGELGEQYF	TGCAGTGCTAGAGATCTTTTAATTAATCTAGCGGGTGAGCTTGGTGAGCAGTACTTC
TRBV10-3	TRBD1	15	TRBJ2-1	few	CAISGGQGNYNEQFF	TGTGCCATCAGTGGAGGACAGGGTAATTACAATGAGCAGTTCTTC
TRBV2	NA	14	TRBJ1-2	few	CASSEASRLDGYTF	TGTGCCAGCAGTGAAGCGAGCAGGCTCGATGGCTACACCTTC
TRBV6-5	NA	16	TRBJ2-7	NA	CASSYWSGFSSYEQYF	TGTGCCAGCAGTTACTGGTCCGGGTTCAGCTCCTACGAGCAGTACTTC
TRBV5-1	NA	17	TRBJ1-2	NA	CASSLAPTGTDNYGYTF	TGCGCCAGCAGCTTGGCCCCGACAGGAACGGATAACTATGGCTACACCTTC
TRBV12-3/TRBV12-4	NA	13	TRBJ2-3	few	CASRENAPDTQYF	TGTGCCAGCAGGGAGAACGCCCCGGATACGCAGTATTTT
TRBV2	TRBD1	18	TRBJ1-3	NA	CASSALSARTGTGNTIYF	TGTGCCAGCAGCGCACTATCGGCTAGGACAGGGACTGGAAACACCATATATTTT
TRBV28	TRBD2	14	TRBJ2-3	few	CASRVAGDTDTQYF	TGTGCCAGCAGAGTAGCGGGAGACACAGATACGCAGTATTTT
TRBV4-1	NA	16	TRBJ2-3	NA	CASSQVPGASTDTQYF	TGCGCCAGCAGCCAAGTTCCAGGTGCTAGCACAGATACGCAGTATTTT